Listed below are T cell receptor beta chains from one sample, sequenced in a study of T cell responses to AZD1222 COVID-19 vaccine. Here immunoSEQ multiplex PCR was the method, and the copy in TCRdb shows in-frame clones only, minus some. The sample has 95,000 to 110,000 clones, under 95% seen once. Sequencing was performed on peripheral blood, taken on day 0 of AZD1222 vaccination. These receptor sequences come from an adult in good health. Both conserved end residues are part of each CDR3. Fields, in order: D gene, clone size, J gene, V gene, CDR3 DNA, CDR3 protein. D genes are given only for firm matches. Rows may omit the clone size; those that give it use once, few, many or a size class.

NA | NA | TRBJ1-4 | TRBV19 | TGTGCCAGTACAGAAAGGTCAACTAATGAAAAACTGTTTTTT | CASTERSTNEKLFF
NA | NA | TRBJ2-7 | TRBV12-3/TRBV12-4 | TGTGCCAGCACCCCAGGACAGCGGCACGAGCAGTACTTC | CASTPGQRHEQYF
TRBD1 | NA | TRBJ2-7 | TRBV19 | TGTGCCAGTAGTCTATCCGGGACAGGGTTAATAGGAGGAGTCTACGAGCAGTACTTC | CASSLSGTGLIGGVYEQYF
TRBD1 | NA | TRBJ1-1 | TRBV7-9 | TGTGCCAGCAGCTCATCGACAGGGATGAACACTGAAGCTTTCTTT | CASSSSTGMNTEAFF
NA | NA | TRBJ2-7 | TRBV5-4 | TGTGCCAGCGCAAGGGGGAACAGGGAAGGTTTGTACGAGCAGTACTTC | CASARGNREGLYEQYF
NA | NA | TRBJ1-1 | TRBV6-5 | TGTGCCAGCAGAATATCCGGACGGATGAACACTGAAGCTTTCTTT | CASRISGRMNTEAFF
NA | NA | TRBJ1-2 | TRBV4-1 | TGCGCCAGCAGCCAAGATCTTGACAGCTTTAACTATGGCTACACCTTC | CASSQDLDSFNYGYTF
NA | NA | TRBJ1-4 | TRBV18 | TGTGCCAGCTCACCAGGGGCGGCAACTAATGAAAAACTGTTTTTT | CASSPGAATNEKLFF
TRBD1 | NA | TRBJ1-2 | TRBV7-8 | TGTGCCAGCAGCCCAATGGGACAGGGCTATGGCTACACCTTC | CASSPMGQGYGYTF
NA | NA | TRBJ1-1 | TRBV6-5 | TGTGCCAGCAGCCGCGGACAGCTTGAAGCTTTCTTT | CASSRGQLEAFF
TRBD2 | NA | TRBJ2-3 | TRBV14 | TGTGCCAGCAGCCAAATTAGCGGGGGGAACACAGATACGCAGTATTTT | CASSQISGGNTDTQYF
TRBD1 | NA | TRBJ1-5 | TRBV2 | TGTGCCAGCAGGGGAGGGGGCGCGGTCCAGCCCCAGCATTTT | CASRGGGAVQPQHF
TRBD1 | NA | TRBJ1-5 | TRBV5-4 | TGTGCCAGCTCATCGGGACAGGGAGGCAATCAGCCCCAGCATTTT | CASSSGQGGNQPQHF
NA | once | TRBJ2-7 | TRBV6-2/TRBV6-3 | TGTGCCAGCAGTCCGACAGGAACCTACGAGCAGTACTTC | CASSPTGTYEQYF
NA | NA | TRBJ1-6 | TRBV28 | TGTGCCAGCAGTTTATCATTAGGGGAGGATTCACCCCTCCACTTT | CASSLSLGEDSPLHF
NA | NA | TRBJ2-3 | TRBV19 | TGTGCCAGTAGCTTGGGGGGTCTCACAGATACGCAGTATTTT | CASSLGGLTDTQYF
NA | NA | TRBJ1-1 | TRBV3-1/TRBV3-2 | TGTGCCAGCAGCCGGGACGGGAACACTGAAGCTTTCTTT | CASSRDGNTEAFF
NA | NA | TRBJ2-6 | TRBV19 | TGTGCCAGTAGTATTCTGGGGACTGGGGCCAACGTCCTGACTTTC | CASSILGTGANVLTF
TRBD1 | NA | TRBJ1-6 | TRBV9 | TGTGCCAGCGCCCCGCCCGGGACAGGGTATTCACCCCTCCACTTT | CASAPPGTGYSPLHF
TRBD1 | NA | TRBJ1-6 | TRBV7-9 | TGTGCCAGCAGCCCAGGGACAGGGGTTGGACATAATTCACCCCTCCACTTT | CASSPGTGVGHNSPLHF
NA | NA | TRBJ1-4 | TRBV19 | TGTGCCAGTAGTAGCGGACTTCTTGGTCGTGAAAAACTGTTTTTT | CASSSGLLGREKLFF
NA | NA | TRBJ1-2 | TRBV10-3 | TGTGCCATCAGTCCGACAGAGTTCAGTAACTATGGCTACACCTTC | CAISPTEFSNYGYTF
NA | NA | TRBJ1-5 | TRBV19 | TGTGCCAGTAGTATGCAGGGGCAGAGTCAGCCCCAGCATTTT | CASSMQGQSQPQHF
NA | once | TRBJ1-1 | TRBV5-1 | TGCGCCAGCAGCTTGGCGGGGGCCCGGACTGAAGCTTTCTTT | CASSLAGARTEAFF
NA | once | TRBJ2-3 | TRBV12-3/TRBV12-4 | TGTGCCAGCAGTTTATCGCCAGATACGCAGTATTTT | CASSLSPDTQYF
TRBD1 | NA | TRBJ2-1 | TRBV6-5 | TGTGCCAGCAGTAATGACAGGGTATCCTACAATGAGCAGTTCTTC | CASSNDRVSYNEQFF
NA | NA | TRBJ2-7 | TRBV15 | TGTGCCACCAGCAGTGATCGGAGGGGCTACGAGCAGTACTTC | CATSSDRRGYEQYF
TRBD1 | NA | TRBJ1-5 | TRBV6-2/TRBV6-3 | TGTGCCAGCAGCCTGGGGCCGTACAGGGGCCTTTCGGGTCAGCCCCAGCATTTT | CASSLGPYRGLSGQPQHF
NA | many | TRBJ2-7 | TRBV7-9 | TGTGCCAGCAGCTCCCAACCTGACAAGGGCTACGAGCAGTACTTC | CASSSQPDKGYEQYF
NA | NA | TRBJ2-3 | TRBV2 | TGTGCCAGCGCGGACTGGGAGTTGGGTACGCAGTATTTT | CASADWELGTQYF
NA | NA | TRBJ1-4 | TRBV11-2 | TGTGCCAGCAGCTTACACTACCGGGAAAAACTGTTTTTT | CASSLHYREKLFF
NA | NA | TRBJ2-2 | TRBV7-2 | TGTGCCAGCAGCCCCCGTCTCGGGGACACCGGGGAGCTGTTTTTT | CASSPRLGDTGELFF
TRBD1 | NA | TRBJ2-2 | TRBV2 | TGTGCCAGCAGTGAGTGGAGACAGGGTAACACCGGGGAGCTGTTTTTT | CASSEWRQGNTGELFF
NA | once | TRBJ1-2 | TRBV7-2 | TGTGCCAGCAGCGCCCCGGGGTACTATGGCTACACCTTC | CASSAPGYYGYTF
TRBD1 | NA | TRBJ1-1 | TRBV6-2/TRBV6-3 | TGTGCCAGCAGTTACAGGGGAGGGACAGTGGGAAGACGGAACACTGAAGCTTTCTTT | CASSYRGGTVGRRNTEAFF